What follows are 29 T cell receptor beta chains derived from one specimen sequenced in a study of blood T cell repertoires in COVID-19. Produced via immunoSEQ multiplex PCR; TCRdb's table is partial and in-frame only. The table shows about 62,000 clones, with 85% to 90% occurring only once. Sequencing was done on a sample of peripheral blood. The source is a man in his sixties or seventies with acute or convalescent COVID-19.

V and J are TRBV19 and TRBJ2-1; 10 bases are shared with TRBD2. Germline values: CDR1 LNHDA, CDR2 SQIVND (reference sequence). With V trimmed by 5 bases and J by 10 bases, 8 bases remained unmatched. The CDR3 consists of 14 residues. CDR3: CASSPLTSGLEQFF. The CDR3 DNA follows: TGTGCCAGTAGTCCATTGACTAGCGGGCTCGAGCAGTTCTTC.

The chain couples TRBV7-2 to TRBJ1-2; 8 bases map to TRBD1. The trim removed 5 bases at V and 2 bases at J, leaving 7 bases unmatched. CDR3 length equals 15 residues. The V gene's germline CDR1 is SGHTA and CDR2 FQGNSA. The CDR3, as DNA: TGTGCCAGCAGCCAAGACAGGGGAAGAAACTATGGCTACACCTTC. Amino acid sequence: CASSQDRGRNYGYTF.

The gene calls are TRBV15 and TRBJ2-5, with no clear D. CDR1 is LNHNV, CDR2 YYDKDF, per germline (reference sequence). This CDR3 has 12 amino acids. V lost 1 base to trimming and J lost 4 bases, with 4 bases between them. The CDR3 coding sequence is TGTGCCACCAGCAGAGTTAGAGAGACCCAGTACTTC. Residues: CATSRVRETQYF.

This clone has more than one count but fewer than ten. The rearrangement joins TRBV9 to TRBJ1-2; 7 nucleotides agree with TRBD1. This CDR3 comprises 13 residues. Germline CDR1 is SGDLS and CDR2 is YYNGEE. The V segment lost 2 bases and the J segment 6 bases; nucleotides outside the gene matches: 4. CDR3 nucleotide sequence: TGTGCCAGCAGCGTCAGAGACAGGGATGGCTACACCTTC. Its protein product is CASSVRDRDGYTF.

The gene calls are TRBV9 and TRBJ2-2; 16 nucleotides match TRBD2. The junction had 6 bases not matched to a gene; V was cut back by 3 bases and J by 4 bases. The CDR3 length is 18 residues. Looked up from germline, CDR1 is SGDLS and CDR2 is YYNGEE. The CDR3 spells CASSARGLAGGRTGELFF. The CDR3 bases are TGTGCCAGCAGCGCGCGGGGACTAGCGGGAGGGCGCACCGGGGAGCTGTTTTTT. Full variable domain (outside the CDR3, taken from reference TRBV9 and TRBJ2-2): DSGVTQTPKHLITATGQRVTLRCSPRSGDLSVYWYQQSLDQGLQFLIQYYNGEERAKGNILERFSAQQFPDLHSELNLSSLELGDSALYFCASSARGLAGGRTGELFFGEGSRLTVL.

The chain links TRBV27 to TRBJ2-2, with 8 bases matching TRBD2. Trimming removed 6 bases from V and 4 bases from J; junction bases left unmatched: 4. Looked up from germline, CDR1 is MNHEY and CDR2 is SMNVEV (reference sequence). The CDR3 has 14 amino acids. The CDR3 loop reads CASSREGRTGELFF. Here the CDR3 DNA reads TGTGCCAGCAGCCGGGAGGGGCGCACCGGGGAGCTGTTTTTT.

This CDR3 is CASSPSGAGGYEQYF. CDR3 nucleotides: TGCGCCAGCAGCCCCTCCGGAGCGGGAGGGTACGAGCAGTACTTC. The V call is TRBV5-1, the J call TRBJ2-7, with 10 bases identical to TRBD2. Germline V gives CDR1 SGHRS, CDR2 YFSETQ. V shed 4 bases and J 4 bases; nucleotides not matched to a gene: 8. This CDR3 region has 15 residues.

The genes are TRBV9 and TRBJ2-1; possible D gene TRBD1, 6 bases. V was cut by 3 bases and J by 9 bases, with 19 bases left in between. The CDR3 runs 15 residues. Germline CDR1 and CDR2: SGDLS and YYNGEE. CDR3 loop: CASSAQKGVGAEQFF. The DNA for the CDR3 is TGTGCCAGCAGCGCCCAGAAGGGGGTCGGGGCTGAGCAGTTCTTC.

The genes are TRBV3-1 (or the pseudogene TRBV3-2) and TRBJ2-7; 11 nucleotides agree with TRBD2. Trimming cost V 6 bases and J 2 bases; bases outside gene matches: 6. CDR3 size: 15 residues. Germline V gene sequence: CDR1 LGHDT, CDR2 YNNKEL (reference sequence). In nucleotides, the CDR3 is TGTGCCAGCAGACGTCTAGCGGGGGGTACCTACGAGCAGTACTTC. The encoded protein is CASRRLAGGTYEQYF.

V usage is TRBV5-1 and J usage is TRBJ1-6; D unresolved. This CDR3 has 16 residues. The V gene lost 0 bases and the J gene lost 0 bases, with 7 bases spanning the gap. CDR1 and CDR2 (germline): SGHRS, YFSETQ. The CDR3 DNA reads TGCGCCAGCAGCTTGGAAGGCGGCTCCTATAATTCACCCCTCCACTTT. It is translated as CASSLEGGSYNSPLHF.

This rearrangement joins TRBV6-5 to TRBJ2-1; 7 bases align to TRBD1. This CDR3 has 15 amino acids. Germline trimming cut 2 bases from V and 4 bases from J; bases unmatched to any gene: 5. Germline V gene data show CDR1 as MNHEY and CDR2 as SVGAGI. DNA of the CDR3: TGTGCCAGCAGTTACGGGACAGCGGCTTACAATGAGCAGTTCTTC. Amino acid sequence: CASSYGTAAYNEQFF.

J is TRBJ1-1 and V is TRBV27, with D unresolved. The CDR3 has 12 residues. Germline assignment: CDR1 MNHEY and CDR2 SMNVEV (reference sequence). Trimming pared 6 bases from V and 5 bases from J, leaving 10 bases between. The CDR3 sequence is CASRRLGTEAFF. CDR3 nucleotide sequence: TGTGCCAGCAGGAGACTAGGGACTGAAGCTTTCTTT.

This chain joins TRBV5-8 and TRBJ2-1; a weak D match, TRBD1 (6 bases). Trimming removed 7 bases at V and 2 bases at J, with 13 bases between. Germline V gene sequence: CDR1 SGHTS, CDR2 YDEGEE. This CDR3 comprises 14 residues. The CDR3: CASLGGWAYNEQFF. The CDR3 DNA reads as TGTGCCAGCTTAGGGGGTTGGGCCTACAATGAGCAGTTCTTC.

The chain links TRBV7-6 to TRBJ2-2, with 7 bases lining up with TRBD2. V lost 3 bases to trimming and J lost 0 bases; unmatched junction nucleotides: 7. The CDR3 loop spans 17 amino acids. Germline CDR1 reads SGHVS; CDR2 reads FNYEAQ. CDR3 sequence (DNA): TGTGCCAGCAGCTTCCCGGGAGGAGGATCGAACACCGGGGAGCTGTTTTTT. Translated: CASSFPGGGSNTGELFF.

J is TRBJ1-1 and V is TRBV27; 9 nucleotides agree with TRBD1. V lost 6 bases and J lost 9; bases outside the gene matches: 11. The germline gives CDR1 MNHEY, CDR2 SMNVEV (reference sequence). The CDR3 runs 14 residues. The CDR3 spells CASSRPGTGRQAFF. The DNA for the CDR3 is TGTGCCAGCAGCCGACCCGGGACAGGGCGTCAAGCTTTCTTT.

The genes are TRBV5-1 and TRBJ2-1; D is perhaps TRBD2 (6 bases). The CDR3 loop spans 16 amino acids. Trimming removed 3 bases at V and 4 bases at J, with 17 bases between. Germline loops: CDR1 SGHRS, CDR2 YFSETQ. The CDR3 DNA is TGCGCCAGCAGCTGGGACGGCGGGACGGGTTACAATGAGCAGTTCTTC. Protein product: CASSWDGGTGYNEQFF.

The CDR3 DNA is TGTGCCAGCAGTGAGGGGGGGGCTAGTGAAAAACTGTTTTTT. Protein: CASSEGGASEKLFF. The V call is TRBV6-1, the J call TRBJ1-4; perhaps TRBD1 as D (6 bases). Germline V gene lookup returns CDR1 MNHNS and CDR2 SASEGT. V was shortened by 3 bases and J by 7 bases, with 12 bases between the two germline ends. The CDR3 is made up of 14 amino acids.

This chain joins TRBV10-3 and TRBJ1-4, with 9 nucleotides matching TRBD1. The germline V gene has CDR1 ENHRY and CDR2 SYGVKD. There are 14 residues in the CDR3. Trimming took 10 bases from V and 2 from J; bases not matched to a gene: 5. CDR3 loop: CATRTGATNEKLFF. In DNA, the CDR3 is TGTGCCACACGGACAGGGGCGACTAATGAAAAACTGTTTTTT.

The CDR3 sequence is CASSPVPGSSSYEQYF. The CDR3 DNA reads as TGTGCCAGCAGCCCCGTACCGGGGAGCAGCTCCTACGAGCAGTACTTC. The chain recombines TRBV4-2 with TRBJ2-7; D might be TRBD2 (5 bases). The V gene lost 4 bases and the J gene lost 0 bases, with 16 bases spanning the gap. Germline CDR1 reads LGHNA; CDR2 reads YNFKEQ. The CDR3 extends over 16 amino acids.

The chain recombines TRBV7-2 with TRBJ2-7; a possible D gene is TRBD2 (6 bases). The length of the CDR3 is 14 residues. The germline V gene has CDR1 SGHTA and CDR2 FQGNSA. V lost 5 bases to trimming and J lost 3 bases, with 14 bases between them. DNA for the CDR3: TGTGCCAGCAGCCCCCGCCCGGACTACTACGAGCAGTACTTC. Its protein is CASSPRPDYYEQYF.

The chain combines TRBV2 with TRBJ1-3, with D unclear. The CDR3 extends over 13 amino acids. Germline V CDR1 and CDR2: SNHLY, FYNNEI. V dropped 7 bases and J dropped 0 bases, with 7 bases sitting between them. The CDR3 nucleotides are TGTGCCAGCAAGCTGAGCTCTGGAAACACCATATATTTT. Amino acids: CASKLSSGNTIYF.

In this sample, this clone turned up once. This sequence joins TRBV12-3 or TRBV12-4 and TRBJ1-2, with TRBD1 matching 9 bases. The J segment lost 6 bases and the V segment lost 3 bases, leaving 2 bases of the junction unmatched. The CDR3 extends over 13 amino acids. This CDR3 reads CASSLGQGNGYTF. CDR3 DNA sequence: TGTGCCAGCAGTTTGGGACAGGGTAATGGCTACACCTTC.

The rearrangement uses TRBV7-7 and TRBJ2-7, with TRBD2 as a possible D gene (7 bases). This CDR3 region has 17 residues. Germline V gene data show CDR1 as SSHAT and CDR2 as FNYEAQ (reference sequence). V was cut by 5 bases and J by 4 bases, with 24 bases left in between. CDR3 protein: CASSPARGGSGLYEQYF. The CDR3 nucleotides are TGTGCCAGCAGCCCGGCTAGGGGGGGTTCGGGGTTGTACGAGCAGTACTTC.

This chain links TRBV11-2 with TRBJ1-5; D is unclear. The CDR3 has 13 residues. Germline assignment: CDR1 SGHAT and CDR2 FQNNGV. V was cut by 1 base and J by 7 bases, with 8 bases left in between. The CDR3 loop is CASSLVGSQPQHF. DNA of the CDR3: TGTGCCAGCAGCTTAGTTGGGAGCCAGCCCCAGCATTTT.

The chain has TRBV27 and TRBJ1-1; tentative D call: TRBD1 (6 bases). V was trimmed by 6 bases and J by 10 bases, leaving 21 bases between them. This CDR3 is 14 amino acids long. Germline CDR1 is MNHEY and CDR2 is SMNVEV (reference sequence). The CDR3 is CASSNRERVTRAFF. The CDR3, as DNA: TGTGCCAGCAGCAACAGGGAACGGGTTACTCGAGCTTTCTTT.

The chain has TRBV10-3 and TRBJ2-7, with 9 bases identical to TRBD1. The germline CDR1 and CDR2 sequences are ENHRY and SYGVKD. This CDR3 spans 16 amino acids. With 3 bases clipped from V and 0 bases from J, the junction kept 6 bases outside the gene matches. The CDR3 sequence is CAISEPGQGHSYEQYF. For the CDR3, the DNA is TGTGCCATCAGTGAACCGGGACAGGGCCACTCCTACGAGCAGTACTTC.

The chain is built from TRBV28 and TRBJ2-7; the D gene is possibly TRBD2 (5 bases). This CDR3 has 11 residues. Per germline, CDR1 MDHEN and CDR2 SYDVKM. V lost 11 bases and J 6 bases, leaving 14 bases between the germline ends. The CDR3 DNA reads as TGTGCCGTATACAGCGGCCGCGAGCAGTACTTC. The encoded protein is CAVYSGREQYF. The full variable domain, its missing parts supplied by reference TRBV28 and TRBJ2-7, is DVKVTQSSRYLVKRTGEKVFLECVQDMDHENMFWYRQDPGLGLRLIYFSYDVKMKEKGDIPEGYSVSREKKERFSLILESASTNQTSMYLCAVYSGREQYFGPGTRLTVT.

CDR3 DNA: TGCAGTGCTAGTTTAGGGGCCTATGGCTACACCTTC. Protein product: CSASLGAYGYTF. This chain uses TRBV20-1 with TRBJ1-2; TRBD1 is a possible D gene (5 bases). The germline V gene encodes CDR1 DFQATT and CDR2 SNEGSKA (reference sequence). The CDR3 contains 12 residues. V dropped 3 bases and J dropped 4 bases, with 9 bases sitting between them.

The rearrangement uses TRBV6-5 and TRBJ1-1; 11 bases line up with TRBD1. The germline gives CDR1 MNHEY, CDR2 SVGAGI. The CDR3 is made up of 15 amino acids. V dropped 6 bases and J dropped 0; count of bases not matched to a gene: 3. CDR3: CASRDRGQLNTEAFF. CDR3 sequence (DNA): TGTGCCAGCAGGGACAGGGGGCAATTGAACACTGAAGCTTTCTTT.